This T cell receptor (beta chain) was sequenced during a study of beta chain features in type 1 diabetes (dated by TCRdb to 2016 to 2019). Background on the whole study: Mean age, gender distribution, total cell number and subset yield were not different between patients and healthy donors. The study compared TCRB repertoires of sorted circulating CD4+ T cell subsets between recently diagnosed type 1 diabetes patients and matched healthy donors. A total of over 95,000,000 sorted cells were examined across all samples, and RNA yield correlated strongly with the number of cells per subset. Whereas all 28 donors provided naive and central memory subsets, regulatory and stem cell-like memory subsets were isolated from just 8 patients and roughly eight healthy donors. General findings and caveats noted by the study authors: Shorter templates might be favored by PCR, yet because patient and control samples were amplified and corrected together, any such skew would affect both groups equally. Fewer insertions and more nucleotide deletions at VDJ recombination sites were observed in patients with type 1 diabetes, implying thymic rearrangement abnormalities. In all four CD4+ subsets, TCRB CDR3 length was moderately but significantly shorter in type 1 diabetes patients. Naive, central memory and regulatory TCRB repertoires appeared to be more similar among patients than among healthy donors. Because cDNA was sequenced instead of genomic DNA, highly expressing activated cells could be over-represented, though the groups showed no difference in activation or CD3 levels. Because the HLA sub-analyses included only small numbers of individuals, any influence of HLA type on TCRB rearrangement was left unresolved.

Each donor gave one peripheral blood draw, roughly 110 mL on average, collected into heparinised tubes. Naive, central memory, regulatory and stem cell-like memory CD4+ T cells were sorted on a BD FACSAria II using a panel including CD45RO, CCR7, CD25, CD127, CD95 and CD27. A purity above 95% was achieved for all sorted populations. Right away, PBMCs were isolated by Lymphoprep density gradient centrifugation and were stained directly, with no culture step. So that batch effects would be minimized, each experiment stained and sorted samples in pairs, pairing one healthy donor with one patient. This clone was seen more than once but under ten times. What antigen it recognizes has not been identified. No base quality information exists; no much larger clone differs at one position. The High Capacity cDNA Reverse Transcription Kit was used to reverse transcribe all of the isolated RNA, meaning that expressed TCRB transcripts were what got sequenced. Deep immunoSEQ sequencing was applied to naive, central memory and regulatory T cell samples, giving an average of around 3.8 million total reads per sample. Sorted cells were lysed in RLT buffer, and RNA was extracted using DNase-treated RNeasy Micro or Mini kits according to cell number. To prevent cross-contamination, each cell subset was processed individually, whereas patient and healthy donor samples were processed jointly. The immunoSEQ multiplex PCR was used to amplify TCRB sequences from cDNA, generating 87-bp fragments that spanned the CDR3 region. Sequencing of the amplicons was performed on the Illumina HiSeq platform. Concerning the study's data processing: Synthetic template baselines were used to correct PCR bias computationally, reads within Hamming distance 2 were collapsed together, and singletons that could not be merged were discarded. Reads were aligned against IMGT so that V, D and J genes, CDR3 length and insertions or deletions at six rearrangement sites could be assigned. Within each subset, clonotype counts were normalized to the number of sorted cells before true diversity and Gini coefficients were calculated with the tcR R package. Repertoire sharing was quantified using the overlap coefficient calculated on TCRB nucleotide sequences. As a proxy for the pre-selection repertoire, out-of-frame TCRB sequences from naive cells were analyzed. TCRdb limited this immuneACCESS table to in-frame rearrangements with V and J called. A share of clones is missing; checked studies link under half to unresolved V genes, and the rest is unexplained. V and J calls and clone size are copied from that table; D and trimming were computed from the DNA. This sample is represented by about 650,000 clones; 9.5% to 15% of them were singletons. The ten biggest clones cover 0.095% to 0.15% of the sample.

Source material: naive CD4+ T cells from blood. The cell subset or site label, read with the paper, signifies: true naive CD4+ T cells. The sequence was obtained from a young man with type 1 diabetes.

The CDR3 here reads CASSRYSSGTRSQETQYF. The nucleotide sequence reads as follows: TGCGCCAGCAGCCGATATTCCTCCGGGACTAGGAGCCAAGAGACCCAGTACTTC. The chain was built from TRBV5-1 and TRBJ2-5, and TRBD2 aligns with 8 junction nucleotides. Based on the germline V gene, the CDR1 and CDR2 sequences are SGHRS and YFSETQ. The CDR3 has 18 amino acids, counting the end cysteine and phenylalanine. Only the CDR3 DNA is retained, 54 bases long and in frame from the first base. Trimmed from V: 4 bases; trimmed from J: 1 base; junction bases lacking a gene match: 15.